A single sample gave rise to the 5 T cell receptor beta chains below, sequenced in a study of long-term antiretroviral therapy in people with HIV. Runs used v3.0 of the immunoSEQ assay and were done at survey level. Libraries were prepared by immunoSEQ multiplex PCR; TCRdb keeps only in-frame clonotypes and omits some of them. This sample has some 47,000 clones, with 90% to 95% found just once. The material sequenced was unsorted PBMCs, taken 3.7 years after starting antiretroviral therapy. The receptors were gathered from a woman aged 50 to 65 with HIV.

V usage is TRBV5-4 and J usage is TRBJ1-4; TRBD1 agrees at 7 bases. J lost 8 bases, V lost 0 bases, and 7 bases had no gene match. The CDR3 loop spans 15 amino acids. Germline CDR1 SGHNT, CDR2 YYREEE (reference sequence). The CDR3 loop is CASSLEGRGIEKLFF. The CDR3 nucleotides read TGTGCCAGCAGCTTGGAGGGCAGGGGGATAGAAAAACTGTTTTTT.

The rearrangement uses TRBV14 and TRBJ2-2, with 8 bases matching TRBD1. Germline assignment: CDR1 SGHDN and CDR2 FVKESK. V was pared by 3 bases and J by 1 base, with 4 bases of the junction left unmatched. The CDR3 has 16 amino acids. The CDR3 nucleotides are TGTGCCAGCAGCCACAGACAGGGGAGGAACACCGGGGAGCTGTTTTTT. It specifies CASSHRQGRNTGELFF. Complete variable domain (other parts from reference TRBV14 and TRBJ2-2): EAGVTQFPSHSVIEKGQTVTLRCDPISGHDNLYWYRRVMGKEIKFLLHFVKESKQDESGMPNNRFLAERTGGTYSTLKVQPAELEDSGVYFCASSHRQGRNTGELFFGEGSRLTVL.

The rearrangement joins TRBV6-6 to TRBJ2-7; D perhaps matches TRBD2 (6 bases). The V end lost 5 bases, the J end lost 0 bases, and 14 bases lay between the germline ends. This CDR3 is built from 15 residues. Germline V gene lookup returns CDR1 MNHNY and CDR2 SVGAGI (reference sequence). The CDR3 region is CASSRRLGGSYEQYF. The CDR3, as DNA: TGTGCCAGCAGTCGCCGTTTGGGGGGCTCCTACGAGCAGTACTTC.

The chain is built from TRBV6-5 and TRBJ1-2; D possibly corresponds to TRBD1 (5 bases). Germline V gene sequence: CDR1 MNHEY, CDR2 SVGAGI. There are 15 residues in the CDR3. Between the trimmed V and J ends, which lost 3 bases and 2 bases, there was a span of 13 bases. The CDR3 protein is CASSYSTRANYGYTF. The CDR3 DNA reads TGTGCCAGCAGTTATAGTACCAGGGCGAACTATGGCTACACCTTC.

The genes are TRBV2 and TRBJ1-5, with 8 bases that match TRBD1. Germline values: CDR1 SNHLY, CDR2 FYNNEI. CDR3 size: 13 residues. V was pared by 6 bases and J by 5 bases, with 3 bases of the junction left unmatched. The CDR3 reads CASRQGVDQPQHF. The CDR3 DNA is TGTGCCAGCAGACAGGGGGTGGATCAGCCCCAGCATTTT.